Here is one TCR beta chain with its context. The data derive from a study of blood T cell repertoires in COVID-19. Authors' analysis steps: The assay estimated nucleated cells by amplifying reference gene primers. The assay was immunoSEQ multiplex PCR, and TCRdb's table has in-frame clones only and misses some. Clone size and the V and J calls come from that table; the DNA yielded D and trimming. The sample carries around 160,000 clones, roughly 84% recorded once. V lost 6 bases, J lost 4 bases, and 6 bases stayed unmatched. CDR3 length: 14 residues. Germline V gives CDR1 SGHTA, CDR2 FQGNSA. J is TRBJ1-2 and V is TRBV7-2; 9 positions match TRBD1. The sequence derives from a woman between 45 and 60 years old who had been exposed to COVID-19. What was sequenced was PBMCs or T cells enriched from blood (not recorded which). CDR3 sequence: CASRPRQGVYGYTF. In DNA, the CDR3 is TGTGCCAGCAGACCGAGACAGGGGGTCTATGGCTACACCTTC.